What follows are 21 T cell receptor beta chains derived from one specimen sequenced in a study of naive and memory T cell subsets. Findings of the study overall: Naive repertoires, especially CD8, held a few larger clonotypes, possibly memory cells re-expressing CD45RA.

Two oligonucleotides, mixed equimolar, formed the beta constant-region primer covering TRBC1 and TRBC2. Four rounds of PCR amplified the ligated cDNA using nested alpha and beta constant-region primers plus SP2. TCRdb re-called the UMI-ligation and nested PCR reads through MiXCR, storing one row per CDR3 protein. The sample contains around 83,000 distinct CDR3 sequences, about 10% of which appear only once. For these receptors, no antigen is known. The sample was naive CD4+ T cells from blood. The source of these receptors is a human donor in good health.

This clonotype was observed a handful of times. The V and J genes are TRBV5-1 and TRBJ2-5; 15 bases fit TRBD2. The CDR3 spans 16 residues. V gave up 1 base and J gave up 5 bases; unmatched junction bases: 3. CDR1 is SGHRS and CDR2 is YFSETQ in the germline V gene. The CDR3 DNA follows: TGCGCCAGCAGCTTGTGGACTAGCGGGAGGGATGAGACCCAGTACTTC. Amino acid sequence: CASSLWTSGRDETQYF. Filled out from reference TRBV5-1 and TRBJ2-5, the complete variable domain reads KAGVTQTPRYLIKTRGQQVTLSCSPISGHRSVSWYQQTPGQGLQFLFEYFSETQRNKGNFPGRFSGRQFSNSRSEMNVSTLELGDSALYLCASSLWTSGRDETQYFGPGTRLLVL.

This clonotype was counted ten times or more. The chain is built from TRBV20-1 and TRBJ2-3; D possibly uses TRBD1 or TRBD2 (5 bases each). Germline CDR1 and CDR2: DFQATT and SNEGSKA (reference sequence). The CDR3 runs to 15 residues. V was pared by 3 bases and J by 2 bases, with 15 bases between. CDR3 region: CSASGASGPTDTQYF. The CDR3 DNA reads TGCAGTGCTAGCGGGGCGTCAGGACCCACAGATACGCAGTATTTT.

In this sample, this clonotype turned up a few times. V and J are TRBV20-1 and TRBJ1-4; TRBD1 might be the D (5 bases). V was trimmed by 5 bases and J by 4 bases, leaving 23 bases between them. This CDR3 spans 17 amino acids. Germline V lookup: CDR1 DFQATT, CDR2 SNEGSKA (reference sequence). CDR3 sequence reads: CSAYPGPPVRDNEKLFF. The CDR3 bases are TGCAGTGCTTACCCGGGACCGCCGGTGAGGGATAATGAAAAACTGTTTTTT.

This clonotype was observed many times. V and J are TRBV29-1 and TRBJ2-7; 13 bases are shared with TRBD2. Losses at the gene ends were 5 bases for V and 3 bases for J; bases not matched to a gene: 1. Germline V gene lookup returns CDR1 SQVTM and CDR2 ANQGSEA. The CDR3 totals 13 residues. The CDR3: CSVRTSGGYEQYF. In DNA form, the CDR3 reads TGCAGCGTTCGGACTAGCGGGGGCTACGAGCAGTACTTC.

This clonotype turned up a few times. CDR3 DNA sequence: TGCAGCCTCATTGGGGCAGGGAATGTACTGTTTTTT. Its protein product is CSLIGAGNVLFF. This rearrangement joins TRBV20-1 to TRBJ1-4, with a weak D call TRBD1 (5 bases). The CDR3 contains 12 residues. CDR1 and CDR2 from the germline V gene are DFQATT and SNEGSKA (reference sequence).

CDR3 DNA: TGTGCCAGCAGCCAAGGAAGATCCGGGACTAGCGTGGAGACCCAGTACTTC. This sequence encodes CASSQGRSGTSVETQYF. The J gene is TRBJ2-5, the V gene TRBV3-1, with 10 positions matching TRBD2. The germline gives CDR1 LGHDT, CDR2 YNNKEL (reference sequence). The length of the CDR3 is 17 residues. V dropped 1 base and J dropped 5; count of bases not matched to a gene: 10.

This clonotype showed up many times. The chain joins TRBV28 to TRBJ2-4; D is perhaps TRBD1 or TRBD2 (5 bases each). CDR1 and CDR2 from the germline V gene are MDHEN and SYDVKM. The V and J ends lost 7 bases and 0 bases respectively, with 13 bases between them. The CDR3 is made up of 15 amino acids. The CDR3 spells CASNRPGRAKNIQYF. The CDR3 DNA reads TGTGCCAGCAACAGGCCGGGGCGAGCCAAAAACATTCAGTACTTC.

This clonotype was recorded at least ten times. The chain employs TRBV7-2 and TRBJ2-3; 8 bases agree with TRBD2. Germline V gives CDR1 SGHTA, CDR2 FQGNSA. The CDR3 extends over 15 amino acids. Trimming removed 5 bases from V and 8 bases from J; junction bases left unmatched: 12. The CDR3 loop is CASSPPGLGSGTQYF. For the CDR3, the DNA is TGTGCCAGCAGCCCACCGGGACTAGGATCCGGTACGCAGTATTTT.

This clonotype was picked up a small number of times. This chain connects TRBV12-3 or TRBV12-4 to TRBJ2-5, with 9 bases lining up with TRBD1. V lost 5 bases to trimming and J lost 4 bases; unmatched junction nucleotides: 8. The CDR3 covers 15 residues. The chain's CDR3 is CASSPRQGGIETQYF. For the CDR3, the DNA is TGTGCCAGCAGTCCCCGACAGGGGGGGATAGAGACCCAGTACTTC.

In this sample, this clonotype turned up many times. The chain combines TRBV18 with TRBJ2-3; TRBD2 might be the D (6 bases). The CDR3 runs 14 residues. Trimming took 5 bases from V and 1 from J, leaving 10 bases between them. From germline, CDR1 is KGHSH and CDR2 LQKENI. The CDR3 sequence is CASSRIAGTDTQYF. DNA of the CDR3: TGTGCCAGCTCAAGAATAGCGGGCACAGATACGCAGTATTTT.

The rearrangement links TRBV9 to TRBJ1-3; 8 bases align to TRBD1. J gave up 3 bases and V 3 bases, and 8 bases lay outside the gene matches. The CDR3 has 16 residues. In germline, CDR1 is SGDLS, CDR2 YYNGEE. Written as DNA, the CDR3 is TGTGCCAGCAGCGCCCAGAGGACAGGGTTTGGAAACACCATATATTTT. It codes for CASSAQRTGFGNTIYF.

The V call is TRBV5-1, the J call TRBJ1-4; possible D gene TRBD1, 5 bases. This CDR3 comprises 16 residues. Per the germline V gene, CDR1 is SGHRS and CDR2 is YFSETQ. The V end lost 2 bases, the J end lost 2 bases, and 13 bases lay between the germline ends. The CDR3 loop is CASSFARDATNEKLFF. The CDR3 DNA is TGCGCCAGCAGCTTCGCCAGGGACGCGACTAATGAAAAACTGTTTTTT.

In this sample, this clonotype turned up a few times. This chain links TRBV7-9 with TRBJ1-5; D is ambiguous. Per the germline V gene, CDR1 is SEHNR and CDR2 is FQNEAQ (reference sequence). Trimming took off 1 base at V and 5 bases at J, with 9 bases between the two ends. CDR3 size: 14 residues. CDR3 nucleotide sequence: TGTGCCAGCAGCTTAGTGTCACAAGATCAGCCCCAGCATTTT. It translates to CASSLVSQDQPQHF.

The chain recombines TRBV2 with TRBJ2-1; 8 nucleotides align to TRBD2. J lost 0 bases, V lost 8 bases, and 9 bases had no gene match. The length of the CDR3 is 16 residues. Germline CDR1 reads SNHLY; CDR2 reads FYNNEI. CDR3 region: CASLYRSGSSYNEQFF. CDR3 nucleotides: TGTGCCAGCCTGTATCGGAGCGGGAGCTCCTACAATGAGCAGTTCTTC.

The V call is TRBV20-1, the J call TRBJ1-6, with 9 bases identical to TRBD1. Germline CDR1 is DFQATT and CDR2 is SNEGSKA (reference sequence). This CDR3 contains 14 residues. V was pared by 2 bases and J by 10 bases, with 6 bases of the junction left unmatched. The CDR3 is CSARLQGAGSPLHF. The CDR3 bases are TGCAGTGCTAGACTACAGGGGGCTGGCTCACCCCTCCACTTT.

The genes are TRBV15 and TRBJ2-7, with 8 bases lining up with TRBD1. J was trimmed by 0 bases and V by 1 base; bases with no gene match: 5. This CDR3 has 16 amino acids. Germline V gene lookup returns CDR1 LNHNV and CDR2 YYDKDF (reference sequence). CDR3 region: CATSRGRTGSSYEQYF. The CDR3 coding sequence is TGTGCCACCAGCAGAGGACGGACAGGGAGCTCCTACGAGCAGTACTTC.

This clonotype was found a few times. The V and J genes are TRBV12-3 or TRBV12-4 and TRBJ2-7; 12 bases are shared with TRBD2. This CDR3 spans 18 amino acids. Trimming at V came to 2 bases and at J to 7 bases, leaving 15 bases not matched to a gene. CDR3 in amino acids: CASSLRTSGIEALREQYF. The CDR3 DNA follows: TGTGCCAGCAGTTTAAGGACTAGCGGGATTGAGGCCCTACGAGAGCAGTACTTC.

This clonotype showed up many times. V is TRBV5-6 and J is TRBJ1-6; no clear D. Germline lookup yields CDR1 SGHDT and CDR2 YYEEEE. The V end was cut by 1 base, the J end by 7 bases, with 12 bases between. The CDR3 runs 15 residues. As DNA, the CDR3 is TGTGCCAGCAGCTTGTCAACAGTTCGGAATTCACCCCTCCACTTT. It encodes CASSLSTVRNSPLHF.

The table lists this clonotype with a few counts. The rearrangement uses TRBV18 and TRBJ1-1, with a tentative D call TRBD1 (6 bases). Deletions cut 3 bases from V and 5 bases from J, with 19 bases between. CDR1 and CDR2 (germline): KGHSH, LQKENI. The CDR3 covers 16 residues. The CDR3 region has the DNA TGTGCCAGCTCACCCCGGACAGAAAGGTCAAGAACTGAAGCTTTCTTT. Residues: CASSPRTERSRTEAFF. Supplemented by reference TRBV18 and TRBJ1-1, the full variable domain reads NAGVMQNPRHLVRRRGQEARLRCSPMKGHSHVYWYRQLPEEGLKFMVYLQKENIIDESGMPKERFSAEFPKEGPSILRIQQVVRGDSAAYFCASSPRTERSRTEAFFGQGTRLTVV.

The chain carries TRBV28 and TRBJ2-7; TRBD2 matches 7 bases. CDR1 and CDR2 (germline): MDHEN, SYDVKM. V lost 8 bases to trimming and J lost 3 bases; unmatched junction nucleotides: 7. The CDR3 consists of 13 residues. CDR3: CASLGGSDYEQYF. For the CDR3, the DNA is TGTGCCAGCCTGGGAGGGTCCGACTACGAGCAGTACTTC.

The rearrangement uses TRBV14 and TRBJ2-3; 12 bases map to TRBD2. V lost 7 bases, J lost 2 bases, and 4 bases stayed unmatched. This CDR3 has 15 residues. Per the germline V gene, CDR1 is SGHDN and CDR2 is FVKESK. CDR3 amino acids: CASTRTSGITDTQYF. The CDR3 DNA is TGTGCCAGCACCCGGACTAGCGGGATCACAGATACGCAGTATTTT.